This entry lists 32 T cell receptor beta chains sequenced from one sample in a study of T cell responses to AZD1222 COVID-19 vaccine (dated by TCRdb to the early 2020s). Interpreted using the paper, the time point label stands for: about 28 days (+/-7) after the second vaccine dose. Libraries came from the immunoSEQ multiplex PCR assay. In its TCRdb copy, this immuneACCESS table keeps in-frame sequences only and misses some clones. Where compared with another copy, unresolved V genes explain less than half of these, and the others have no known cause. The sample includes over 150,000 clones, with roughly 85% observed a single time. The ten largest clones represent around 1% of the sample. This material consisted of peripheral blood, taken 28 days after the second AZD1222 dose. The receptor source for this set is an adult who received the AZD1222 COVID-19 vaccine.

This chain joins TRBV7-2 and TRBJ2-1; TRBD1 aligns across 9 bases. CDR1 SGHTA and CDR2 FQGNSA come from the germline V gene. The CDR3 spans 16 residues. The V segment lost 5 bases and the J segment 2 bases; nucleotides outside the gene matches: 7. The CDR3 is CASSHTGGLTYNEQFF. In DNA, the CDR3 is TGTGCCAGCAGCCATACAGGGGGCCTAACCTACAATGAGCAGTTCTTC.

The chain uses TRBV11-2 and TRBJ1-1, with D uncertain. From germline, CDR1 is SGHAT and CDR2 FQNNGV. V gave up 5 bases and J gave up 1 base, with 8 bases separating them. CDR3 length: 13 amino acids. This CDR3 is CASSEARNTEAFF. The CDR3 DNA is TGTGCCAGCAGCGAGGCCCGGAACACTGAAGCTTTCTTT.

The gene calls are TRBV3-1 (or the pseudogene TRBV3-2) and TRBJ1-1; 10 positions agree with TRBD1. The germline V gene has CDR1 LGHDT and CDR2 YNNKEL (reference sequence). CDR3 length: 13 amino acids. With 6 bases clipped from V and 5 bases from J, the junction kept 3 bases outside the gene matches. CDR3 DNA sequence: TGTGCCAGCAGAGGACAGGGGGATACTGAAGCTTTCTTT. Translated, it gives CASRGQGDTEAFF.

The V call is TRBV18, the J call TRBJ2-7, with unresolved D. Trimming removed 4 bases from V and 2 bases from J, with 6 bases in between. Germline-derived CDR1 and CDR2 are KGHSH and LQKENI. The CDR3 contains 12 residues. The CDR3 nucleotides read TGTGCCAGCTCACAGAGTACCTACGAGCAGTACTTC. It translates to CASSQSTYEQYF.

The CDR3 DNA is TGCGCCAGCAATTTGGACACCCTTAACTATGGCTACACCTTC. This translates into CASNLDTLNYGYTF. This chain joins TRBV5-1 and TRBJ1-2, with D possibly matching TRBD1 (5 bases). CDR1 is SGHRS and CDR2 is YFSETQ in the germline V gene. Trimming left V 6 bases short and J 1 base short, with 13 bases between. CDR3 length: 14 residues.

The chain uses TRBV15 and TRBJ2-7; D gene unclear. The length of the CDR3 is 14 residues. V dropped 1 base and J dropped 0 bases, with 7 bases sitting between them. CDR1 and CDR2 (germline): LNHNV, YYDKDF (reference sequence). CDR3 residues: CATSRVKGSYEQYF. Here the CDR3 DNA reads TGTGCCACCAGCAGAGTAAAGGGCTCCTACGAGCAGTACTTC.

The CDR3 reads CASSPAWPTQGTEAFF. CDR3 DNA: TGCGCCAGCAGCCCCGCGTGGCCCACACAGGGGACTGAAGCTTTCTTT. This rearrangement joins TRBV4-1 to TRBJ1-1; 7 nucleotides agree with TRBD1. Germline-derived CDR1 and CDR2 are MGHRA and YSYEKL. The CDR3 contains 16 residues. V trimming: 4 bases; J trimming: 5 bases; junction bases outside the gene matches: 13.

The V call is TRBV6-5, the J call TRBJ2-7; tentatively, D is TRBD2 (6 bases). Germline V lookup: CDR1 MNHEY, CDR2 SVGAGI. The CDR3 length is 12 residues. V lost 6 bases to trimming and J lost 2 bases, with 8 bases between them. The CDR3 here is CASSPGAYEQYF. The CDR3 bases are TGTGCCAGCAGCCCGGGGGCCTACGAGCAGTACTTC.

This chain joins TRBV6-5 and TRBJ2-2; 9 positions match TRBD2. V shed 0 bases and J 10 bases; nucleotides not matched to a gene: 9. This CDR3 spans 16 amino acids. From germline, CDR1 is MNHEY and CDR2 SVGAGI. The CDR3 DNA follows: TGTGCCAGCAGTTACTCGATTCCCGGGACTAGCAAGGAGCTGTTTTTT. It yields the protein CASSYSIPGTSKELFF.

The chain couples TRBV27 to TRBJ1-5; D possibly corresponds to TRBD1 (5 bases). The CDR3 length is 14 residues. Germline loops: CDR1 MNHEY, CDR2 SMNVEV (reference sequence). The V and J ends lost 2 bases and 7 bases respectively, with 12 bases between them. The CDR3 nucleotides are TGTGCCAGCAGTTTAAAGGGGTCTCGGCAGCCCCAGCATTTT. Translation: CASSLKGSRQPQHF.

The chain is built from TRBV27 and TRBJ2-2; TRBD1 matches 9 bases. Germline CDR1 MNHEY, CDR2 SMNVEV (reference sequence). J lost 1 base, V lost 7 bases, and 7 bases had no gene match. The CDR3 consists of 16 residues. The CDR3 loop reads CASTGTGNGNTGELFF. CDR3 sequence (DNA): TGTGCCAGCACCGGGACAGGGAATGGGAACACCGGGGAGCTGTTTTTT.

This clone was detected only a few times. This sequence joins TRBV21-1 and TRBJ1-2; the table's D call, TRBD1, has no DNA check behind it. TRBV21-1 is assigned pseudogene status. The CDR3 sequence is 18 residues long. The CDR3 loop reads CASVPGDSLVLRNYGYTF. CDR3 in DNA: TGTGCCAGCGTTCCGGGGGACAGTCTCGTCCTGCGTAACTATGGCTACACCTTC.

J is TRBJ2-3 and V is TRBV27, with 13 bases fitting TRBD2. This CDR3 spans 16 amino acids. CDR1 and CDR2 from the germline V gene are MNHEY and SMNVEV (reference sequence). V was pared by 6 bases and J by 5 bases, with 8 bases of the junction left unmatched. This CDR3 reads CASRLTSGGRVDTQYF. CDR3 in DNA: TGTGCCAGCAGATTGACTAGCGGGGGGCGTGTAGATACGCAGTATTTT.

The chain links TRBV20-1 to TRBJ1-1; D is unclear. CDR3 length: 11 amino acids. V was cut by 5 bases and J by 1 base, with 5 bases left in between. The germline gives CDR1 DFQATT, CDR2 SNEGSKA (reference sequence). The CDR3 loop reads CSAPRNTEAFF. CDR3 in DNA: TGCAGTGCTCCCAGGAACACTGAAGCTTTCTTT.

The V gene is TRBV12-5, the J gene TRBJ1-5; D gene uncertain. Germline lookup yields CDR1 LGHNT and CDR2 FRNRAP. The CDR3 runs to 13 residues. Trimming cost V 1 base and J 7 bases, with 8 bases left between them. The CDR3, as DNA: TGTGCTAGTGGTTTGGGGACCATCCAGCCCCAGCATTTT. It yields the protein CASGLGTIQPQHF.

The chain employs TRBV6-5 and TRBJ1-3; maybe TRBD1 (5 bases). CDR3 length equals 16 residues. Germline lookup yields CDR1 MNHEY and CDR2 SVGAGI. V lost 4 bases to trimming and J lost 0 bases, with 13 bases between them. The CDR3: CASSFGQGSSGNTIYF. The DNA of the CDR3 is TGTGCCAGCAGTTTCGGCCAGGGAAGCTCTGGAAACACCATATATTTT.

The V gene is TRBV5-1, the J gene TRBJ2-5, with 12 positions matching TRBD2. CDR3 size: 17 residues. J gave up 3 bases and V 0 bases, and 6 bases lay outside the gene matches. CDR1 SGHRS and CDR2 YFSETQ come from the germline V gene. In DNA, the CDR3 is TGCGCCAGCAGCTTGGGTGCTAGCGGGGGGGCAGAAGAGACCCAGTACTTC. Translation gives CASSLGASGGAEETQYF.

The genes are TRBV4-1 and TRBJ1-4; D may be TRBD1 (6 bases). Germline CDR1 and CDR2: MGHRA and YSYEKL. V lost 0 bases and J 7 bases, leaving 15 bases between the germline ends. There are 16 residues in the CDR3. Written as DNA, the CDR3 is TGCGCCAGCAGCCAAGATCCGGGGGCTGGGGGTGAAAAACTGTTTTTT. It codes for CASSQDPGAGGEKLFF.

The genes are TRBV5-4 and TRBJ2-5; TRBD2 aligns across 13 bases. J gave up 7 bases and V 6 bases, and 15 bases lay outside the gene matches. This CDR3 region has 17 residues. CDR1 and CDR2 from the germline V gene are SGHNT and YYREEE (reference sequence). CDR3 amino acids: CASTLGGTSGERGTQYF. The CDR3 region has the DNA TGTGCCAGCACCCTTGGAGGGACTAGCGGGGAGCGGGGGACCCAGTACTTC.

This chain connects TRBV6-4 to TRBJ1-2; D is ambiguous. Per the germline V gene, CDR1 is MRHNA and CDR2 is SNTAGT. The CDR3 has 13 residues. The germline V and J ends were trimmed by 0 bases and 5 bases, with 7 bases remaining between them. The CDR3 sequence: CASSDSGQYGYTF. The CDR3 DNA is TGTGCCAGCAGTGACTCAGGGCAGTATGGCTACACCTTC.

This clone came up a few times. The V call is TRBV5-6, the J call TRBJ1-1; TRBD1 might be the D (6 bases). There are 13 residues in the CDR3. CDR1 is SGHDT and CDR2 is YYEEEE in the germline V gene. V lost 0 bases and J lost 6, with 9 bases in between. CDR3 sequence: CASSLAGASEAFF. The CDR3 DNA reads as TGTGCCAGCAGCTTGGCGGGGGCGTCTGAAGCTTTCTTT.

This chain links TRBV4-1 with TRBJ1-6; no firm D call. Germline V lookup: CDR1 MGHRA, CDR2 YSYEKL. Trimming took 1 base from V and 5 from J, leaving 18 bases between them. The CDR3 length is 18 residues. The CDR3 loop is CASSQAWYVKGNNSPLHF. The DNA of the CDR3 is TGCGCCAGCAGCCAAGCCTGGTATGTGAAGGGCAATAATTCACCCCTCCACTTT.

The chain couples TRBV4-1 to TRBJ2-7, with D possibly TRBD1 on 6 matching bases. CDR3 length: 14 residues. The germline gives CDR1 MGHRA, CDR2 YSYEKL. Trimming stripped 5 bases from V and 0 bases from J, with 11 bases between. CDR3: CASSIDRSSYEQYF. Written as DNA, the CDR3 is TGCGCCAGCAGCATTGACAGGTCCTCCTACGAGCAGTACTTC.

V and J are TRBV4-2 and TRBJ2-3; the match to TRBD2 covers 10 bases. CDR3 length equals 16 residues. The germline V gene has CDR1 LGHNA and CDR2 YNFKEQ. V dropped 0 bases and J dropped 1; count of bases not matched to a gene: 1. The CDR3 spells CASSQDLAGGTDTQYF. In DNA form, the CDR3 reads TGTGCCAGCAGCCAAGACCTAGCGGGGGGCACAGATACGCAGTATTTT.

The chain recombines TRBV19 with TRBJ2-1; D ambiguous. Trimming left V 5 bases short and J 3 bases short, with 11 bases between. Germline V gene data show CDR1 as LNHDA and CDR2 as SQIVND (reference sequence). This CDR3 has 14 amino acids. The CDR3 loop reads CASSLGLIYNEQFF. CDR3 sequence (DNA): TGTGCCAGTAGTCTGGGGTTGATCTACAATGAGCAGTTCTTC.

In DNA form, the CDR3 reads TGTGCCAGTAGTATTGAGAAAGGGTCGGGGGAGCAGTACTTC. It encodes CASSIEKGSGEQYF. V usage is TRBV19 and J usage is TRBJ2-7, with D perhaps TRBD2 (5 bases). The CDR3 length is 14 residues. The germline V gene encodes CDR1 LNHDA and CDR2 SQIVND (reference sequence). V was cut by 3 bases and J by 7 bases, with 16 bases left in between. The complete variable domain, with remaining parts taken from reference TRBV19 and TRBJ2-7, reads DGGITQSPKYLFRKEGQNVTLSCEQNLNHDAMYWYRQDPGQGLRLIYYSQIVNDFQKGDIAEGYSVSREKKESFPLTVTSAQKNPTAFYLCASSIEKGSGEQYFGPGTRLTVT.

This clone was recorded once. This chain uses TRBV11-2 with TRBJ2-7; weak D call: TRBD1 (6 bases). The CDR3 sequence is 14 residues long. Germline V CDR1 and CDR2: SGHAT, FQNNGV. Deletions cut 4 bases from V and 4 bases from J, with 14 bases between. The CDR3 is CASSYDRSGYEQYF. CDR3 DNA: TGTGCCAGCAGCTACGACAGGTCGGGATACGAGCAGTACTTC.

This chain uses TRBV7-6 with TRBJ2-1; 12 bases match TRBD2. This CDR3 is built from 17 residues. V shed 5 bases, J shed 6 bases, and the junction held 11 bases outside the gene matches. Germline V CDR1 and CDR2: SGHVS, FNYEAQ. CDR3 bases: TGTGCCAGCAGCCCGCGACTAGCGGGGGAGAAAAGCAATGAGCAGTTCTTC. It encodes CASSPRLAGEKSNEQFF.

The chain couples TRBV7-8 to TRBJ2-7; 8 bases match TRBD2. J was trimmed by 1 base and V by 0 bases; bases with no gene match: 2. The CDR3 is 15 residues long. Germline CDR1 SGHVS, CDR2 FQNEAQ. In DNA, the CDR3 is TGTGCCAGCAGCTTAGCGAGCGGGGGATCCTACGAGCAGTACTTC. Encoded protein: CASSLASGGSYEQYF.

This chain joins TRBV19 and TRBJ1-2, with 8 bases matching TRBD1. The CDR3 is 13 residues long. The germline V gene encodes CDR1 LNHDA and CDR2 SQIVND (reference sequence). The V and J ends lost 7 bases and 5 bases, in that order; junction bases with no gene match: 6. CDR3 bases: TGTGCCAGTACCGGGACAGGACTTTATGGCTACACCTTC. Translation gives CASTGTGLYGYTF.

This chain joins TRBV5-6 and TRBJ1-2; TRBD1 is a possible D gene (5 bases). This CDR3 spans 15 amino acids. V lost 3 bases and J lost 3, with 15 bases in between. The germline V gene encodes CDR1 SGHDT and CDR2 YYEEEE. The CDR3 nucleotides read TGTGCCAGCAGCTCCCTGTGGGGCTCTGACTATGGCTACACCTTC. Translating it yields CASSSLWGSDYGYTF.

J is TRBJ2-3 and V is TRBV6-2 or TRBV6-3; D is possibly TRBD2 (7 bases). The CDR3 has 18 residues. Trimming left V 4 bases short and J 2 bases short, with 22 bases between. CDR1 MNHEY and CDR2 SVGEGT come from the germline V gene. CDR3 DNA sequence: TGTGCCAGCAGTTCACCCCGCGGAGGGGGGGCTGTCACAGATACGCAGTATTTT. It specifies CASSSPRGGGAVTDTQYF.